The 4 T cell receptor beta chains below come from one sample, sequenced in a study of cytomegalovirus exposure and HLA in healthy donors. Researchers ran the PCR with 60 Vbeta and 13 Jbeta primers. The assay was immunoSEQ multiplex PCR, and TCRdb's table has in-frame clones only and misses some. The data hold some 190,000 clones, with 82% observed a single time. The source material was PBMCs. Receptors were obtained from a man aged 40-55 years in good health and CMV-seronegative.

The rearrangement uses TRBV6-4 and TRBJ1-3, with no clear D. The CDR3 has 16 residues. Trimming took 0 bases from V and 0 from J, leaving 9 bases between them. The germline V gene has CDR1 MRHNA and CDR2 SNTAGT. This CDR3 reads CASSDSKSSSGNTIYF. DNA of the CDR3: TGTGCCAGCAGTGACTCGAAGTCCAGCTCTGGAAACACCATATATTTT.

The chain couples TRBV7-9 to TRBJ2-7; maybe TRBD1 (6 bases). Per the germline V gene, CDR1 is SEHNR and CDR2 is FQNEAQ (reference sequence). V gave up 1 base and J gave up 4 bases, with 11 bases separating them. CDR3 length: 14 amino acids. CDR3: CASSLDRDGYEQYF. Written as DNA, the CDR3 is TGTGCCAGCAGCTTAGACAGGGATGGATACGAGCAGTACTTC.

The chain joins TRBV4-2 to TRBJ2-7, with 11 bases lining up with TRBD1. This CDR3 contains 15 residues. V dropped 6 bases and J dropped 6; count of bases not matched to a gene: 10. Looked up from germline, CDR1 is LGHNA and CDR2 is YNFKEQ. The CDR3 DNA reads TGTGCCAGCAGTGGTAGAGGACAGGGGGCCAGCGAGCAGTACTTC. This codes for CASSGRGQGASEQYF.

The chain links TRBV29-1 to TRBJ2-7, with D perhaps matching TRBD1 (6 bases). Germline CDR1 and CDR2: SQVTM and ANQGSEA. The V gene lost 6 bases and the J gene lost 2 bases, with 14 bases spanning the gap. This CDR3 has 13 residues. The CDR3 region is CSVERQETYEQYF. The CDR3 coding sequence is TGCAGCGTCGAGCGACAGGAAACCTACGAGCAGTACTTC.